Shown below are 5 T cell receptor beta chains from a single sample sequenced in a study of T cells in Graves' hyperthyroidism and ophthalmopathy. The investigators amplified TCR beta CDR3 regions from RNA transcripts. First-round RT-PCR with HTBI primers amplified the TCR CDR3 region. TCRdb reprocessed the multiplex PCR reads with MiXCR, giving one entry per CDR3 protein. The data contain 300,000 to 400,000 distinct CDR3 sequences, about 15% of them singletons. Specimen: blood. The receptors derive from a woman aged 25-40 years with Graves' hyperthyroidism.

V and J are TRBV5-4 and TRBJ2-3; 10 bases are shared with TRBD2. Germline lookup yields CDR1 SGHNT and CDR2 YYREEE (reference sequence). Trimming cost V 0 bases and J 6 bases; bases outside gene matches: 10. This CDR3 is 17 amino acids long. CDR3 in DNA: TGTGCCAGCAGCTTGGCCGGGGGAGCGGGAGGGCCCGATACGCAGTATTTT. This encodes CASSLAGGAGGPDTQYF.

This chain connects TRBV5-6 to TRBJ2-1; D ambiguous. Germline V CDR1 and CDR2: SGHDT, YYEEEE. The CDR3 is 14 amino acids. V lost 0 bases and J 8 bases, leaving 12 bases between the germline ends. The CDR3 coding sequence is TGTGCCAGCAGCTTGGTTGGGCGGTGGCATGAGCAGTTCTTC. It encodes CASSLVGRWHEQFF.

CDR3 coding DNA: TGTGCCAGCAGTTTCTGGGACAATGAGCAGTTCTTC. Its translation is CASSFWDNEQFF. The rearrangement joins TRBV28 to TRBJ2-1; D call uncertain. This CDR3 spans 12 amino acids. Germline V CDR1 and CDR2: MDHEN, SYDVKM. Trimming cost V 3 bases and J 5 bases, with 5 bases left between them.

This clonotype was picked up many times. The chain uses TRBV27 and TRBJ2-7; TRBD2 aligns across 7 bases. Germline trimming cut 2 bases from V and 0 bases from J; bases unmatched to any gene: 13. This CDR3 has 18 residues. Germline CDR1 and CDR2: MNHEY and SMNVEV (reference sequence). CDR3 in DNA: TGTGCCAGCAGTTTAAGGGCCCCGACTAGCATCAGCTCCTACGAGCAGTACTTC. Protein product: CASSLRAPTSISSYEQYF.

The gene calls are TRBV6-1 and TRBJ2-1; 11 bases are a match to TRBD2. V lost 4 bases and J lost 8; bases outside the gene matches: 7. The CDR3 consists of 15 residues. Germline assignment: CDR1 MNHNS and CDR2 SASEGT. CDR3 sequence reads: CASSVFTSGSHEQFF. CDR3 in DNA: TGTGCCAGCAGTGTGTTTACTAGCGGGAGCCATGAGCAGTTCTTC.